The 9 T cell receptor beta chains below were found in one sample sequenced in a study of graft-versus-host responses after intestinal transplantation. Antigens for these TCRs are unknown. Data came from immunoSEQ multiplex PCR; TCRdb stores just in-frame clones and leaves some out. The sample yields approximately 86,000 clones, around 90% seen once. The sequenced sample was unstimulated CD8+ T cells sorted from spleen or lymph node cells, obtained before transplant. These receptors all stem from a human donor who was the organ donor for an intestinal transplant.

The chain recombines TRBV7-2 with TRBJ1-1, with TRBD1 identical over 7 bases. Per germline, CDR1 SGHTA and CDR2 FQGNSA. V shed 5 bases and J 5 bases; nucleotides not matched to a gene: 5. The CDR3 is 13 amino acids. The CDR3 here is CASSRTGHTEAFF. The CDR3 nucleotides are TGTGCCAGCAGCCGGACAGGACATACTGAAGCTTTCTTT.

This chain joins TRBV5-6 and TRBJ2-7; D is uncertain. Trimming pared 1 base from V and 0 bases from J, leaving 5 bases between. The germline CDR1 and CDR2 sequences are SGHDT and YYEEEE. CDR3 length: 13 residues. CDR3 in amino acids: CASSLSSSYEQYF. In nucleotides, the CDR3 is TGTGCCAGCAGCTTGAGTAGCTCCTACGAGCAGTACTTC. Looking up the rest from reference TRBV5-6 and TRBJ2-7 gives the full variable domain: DAGVTQSPTHLIKTRGQQVTLRCSPKSGHDTVSWYQQALGQGPQFIFQYYEEEERQRGNFPDRFSGHQFPNYSSELNVNALLLGDSALYLCASSLSSSYEQYFGPGTRLTVT.

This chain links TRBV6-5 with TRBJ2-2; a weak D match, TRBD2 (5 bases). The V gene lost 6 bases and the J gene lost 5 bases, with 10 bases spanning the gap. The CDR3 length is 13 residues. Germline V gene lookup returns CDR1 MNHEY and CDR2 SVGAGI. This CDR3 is CASRGGRTGELFF. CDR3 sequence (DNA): TGTGCCAGCAGAGGAGGACGAACCGGGGAGCTGTTTTTT.

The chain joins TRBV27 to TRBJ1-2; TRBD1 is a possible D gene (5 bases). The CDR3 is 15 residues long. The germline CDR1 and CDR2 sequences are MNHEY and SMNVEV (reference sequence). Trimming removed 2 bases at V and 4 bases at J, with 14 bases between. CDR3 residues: CASSLRRGGGYGYTF. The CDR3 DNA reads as TGTGCCAGCAGTTTAAGGAGGGGCGGCGGCTATGGCTACACCTTC.

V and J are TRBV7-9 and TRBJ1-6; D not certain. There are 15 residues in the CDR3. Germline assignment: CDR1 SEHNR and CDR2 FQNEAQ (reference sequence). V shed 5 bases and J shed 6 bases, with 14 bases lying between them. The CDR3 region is CASSPPGSSNSPLHF. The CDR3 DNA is TGTGCCAGCAGCCCCCCCGGGAGTAGTAATTCACCCCTCCACTTT. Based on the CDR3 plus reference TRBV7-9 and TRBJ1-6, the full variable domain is DTGVSQNPRHKITKRGQNVTFRCDPISEHNRLYWYRQTLGQGPEFLTYFQNEAQLEKSRLLSDRFSAERPKGSFSTLEIQRTEQGDSAMYLCASSPPGSSNSPLHFGNGTRLTVT.

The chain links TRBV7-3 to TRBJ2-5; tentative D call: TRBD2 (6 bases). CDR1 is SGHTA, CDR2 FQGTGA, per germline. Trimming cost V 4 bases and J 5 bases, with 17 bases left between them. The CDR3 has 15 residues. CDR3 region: CASSYQLGGTETQYF. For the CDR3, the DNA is TGTGCCAGCAGCTACCAGCTCGGGGGTACGGAGACCCAGTACTTC.

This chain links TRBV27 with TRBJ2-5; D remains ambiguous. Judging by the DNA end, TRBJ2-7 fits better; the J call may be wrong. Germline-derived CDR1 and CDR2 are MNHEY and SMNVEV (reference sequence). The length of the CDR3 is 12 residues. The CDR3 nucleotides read TGTGCCAGCAGAGCCCAAACCTACGAGCAGTACTTC. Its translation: CASRAQTYEQYF.

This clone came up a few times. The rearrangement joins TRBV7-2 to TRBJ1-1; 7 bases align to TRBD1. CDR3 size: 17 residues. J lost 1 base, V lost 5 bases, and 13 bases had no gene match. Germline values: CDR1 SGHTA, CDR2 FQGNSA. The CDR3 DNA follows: TGTGCCAGCAGCGTAGACAGGGTGCTTTATCGGAACACTGAAGCTTTCTTT. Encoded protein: CASSVDRVLYRNTEAFF.

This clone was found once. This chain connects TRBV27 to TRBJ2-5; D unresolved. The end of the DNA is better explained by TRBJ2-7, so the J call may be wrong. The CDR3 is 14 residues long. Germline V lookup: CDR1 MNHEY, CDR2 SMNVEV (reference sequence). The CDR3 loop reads CASSLGRYSYEQYF. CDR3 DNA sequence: TGTGCCAGCAGTCTTGGCAGGTACTCCTACGAGCAGTACTTC.